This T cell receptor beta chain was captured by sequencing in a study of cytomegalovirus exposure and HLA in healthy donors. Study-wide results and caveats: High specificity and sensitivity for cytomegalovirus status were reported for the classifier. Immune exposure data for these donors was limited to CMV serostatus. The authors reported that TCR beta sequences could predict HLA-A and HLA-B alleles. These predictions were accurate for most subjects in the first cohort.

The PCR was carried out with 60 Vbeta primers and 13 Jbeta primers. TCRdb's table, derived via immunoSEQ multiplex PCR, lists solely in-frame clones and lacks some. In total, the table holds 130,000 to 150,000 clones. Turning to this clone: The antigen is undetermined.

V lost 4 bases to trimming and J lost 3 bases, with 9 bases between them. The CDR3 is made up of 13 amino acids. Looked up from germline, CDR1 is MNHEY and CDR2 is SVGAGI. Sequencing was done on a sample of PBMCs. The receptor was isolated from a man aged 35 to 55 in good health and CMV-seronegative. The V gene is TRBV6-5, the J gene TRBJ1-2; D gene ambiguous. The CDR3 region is CASSLLGDYGYTF. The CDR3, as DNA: TGTGCCAGCAGTTTACTGGGAGACTATGGCTACACCTTC.